This TCR beta chain stems from a study of monozygotic twins with inflammatory bowel disease. Each CDR3 protein gets one entry in TCRdb, which reprocessed the 5' RACE reads and gives no DNA. The sample holds 110,000 to 150,000 distinct CDR3 sequences. This TCR derives from a human donor with ulcerative colitis or Crohn's disease, or a healthy co-twin of an affected twin (not recorded which). The specimen was blood.

CDR3 residues: CASSLEGPGYNEQFF. This chain links TRBV5-1 with TRBJ2-1; TCRdb returns TRBD1, unconfirmable since there is no DNA. The germline V gene encodes CDR1 SGHRS and CDR2 YFSETQ. The CDR3 extends over 15 amino acids.